This entry describes one T cell receptor (beta chain). These data come from a study of T cells expressing NK-cell markers. Study overall: Researchers got TCR beta repertoires out of sorted CD3+CD56+NKG2C+, CD3+CD56+NKG2C- and CD3+CD56-NKG2C+ T cells.

TCRdb re-called the 5' RACE reads, yielding one record per CDR3 amino acid sequence without DNA. In all, the sample yields some 450,000 distinct CDR3 sequences. Sample: blood T cells: a sorted CD56 or NKG2C T cell subset, CD4+ or CD8+ T cells, or bulk PBMC T cells (not recorded which). This TCR came from a woman aged 18 to 75 in good health.

The CDR3 loop reads CSARAGGPYEQYF. The chain combines TRBV20-1 with TRBJ2-7; TCRdb lists TRBD1, though no DNA is available to test this call. Germline V gene data show CDR1 as DFQATT and CDR2 as SNEGSKA (reference sequence). CDR3 size: 13 residues.